This T cell receptor (beta chain) originates from a study of blood T cells in healthy people across ages. The CDR3 sequence is 13 residues long. CDR1 and CDR2 (germline): DFQATT, SNEGSKA (reference sequence). Sample-barcoded 5' priming and a J-beta primer mix drove a second PCR of 7 to 11 cycles. Researchers report that a template-switch adaptor with 12 random nucleotides tagged each cDNA molecule. TCRdb re-derived calls from the 5' RACE reads in MiXCR, one entry per CDR3 protein. The repertoire has over a million distinct CDR3 sequences, under 55% of them found once; the top ten carry about 20%. This clonotype was recorded a few times.

The TCR was taken from a woman in her sixties or seventies in good health. This chain links TRBV20-1 with TRBJ2-7, with a possible D match to TRBD2 (6 bases). Sequencing input: blood. CDR3 loop: CSVGGVSSYEQYF. The CDR3 DNA is TGCAGCGTCGGGGGAGTCTCCTCCTACGAGCAGTACTTC.